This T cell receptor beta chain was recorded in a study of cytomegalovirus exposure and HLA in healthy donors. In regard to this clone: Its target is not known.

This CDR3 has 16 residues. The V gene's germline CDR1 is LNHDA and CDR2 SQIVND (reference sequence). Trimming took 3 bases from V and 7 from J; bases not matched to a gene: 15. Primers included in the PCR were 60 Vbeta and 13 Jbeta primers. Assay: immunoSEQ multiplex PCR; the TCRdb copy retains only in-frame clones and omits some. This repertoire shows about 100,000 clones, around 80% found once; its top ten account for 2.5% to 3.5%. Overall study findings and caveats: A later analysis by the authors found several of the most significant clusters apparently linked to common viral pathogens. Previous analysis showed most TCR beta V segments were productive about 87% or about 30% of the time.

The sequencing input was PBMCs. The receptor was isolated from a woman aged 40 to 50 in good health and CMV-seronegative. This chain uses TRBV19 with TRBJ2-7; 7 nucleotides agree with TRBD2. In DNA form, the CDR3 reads TGTGCCAGTAGTATTCAGGCAGGCGGGGGTCGTATGGAGCAGTACTTC. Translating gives CASSIQAGGGRMEQYF.